This T cell receptor beta chain was sequenced for a study of blood T cell repertoires in COVID-19. The CDR3 is 15 amino acids. Germline V CDR1 and CDR2: SGDLS, YYNGEE. Losses at the gene ends were 4 bases for V and 1 base for J; bases not matched to a gene: 4. Per the original methods: Reference gene primer amplification in the assay estimated nucleated cell counts. Repertoires were generated with immunoSEQ multiplex PCR, while TCRdb's copy carries only in-frame clones and drops some. V, J and clone size are those of that table, while D and trimming were read from the DNA. Of approximately 220,000 clones listed, approximately 78% are singletons.

The material sequenced was peripheral blood. The clonotype originates from a woman of 80 years or more with acute or convalescent COVID-19. J is TRBJ2-2 and V is TRBV9, with 7 nucleotides matching TRBD1. The CDR3: CASSPRQGNTGELFF. CDR3 coding DNA: TGTGCCAGCAGCCCCCGACAGGGGAACACCGGGGAGCTGTTTTTT.